The 24 T cell receptor beta chains in this list originate from one sample, sequenced in a study of T-cell memory formation after mild COVID-19 (dated by TCRdb to about 2021). The library was obtained by 5' RACE. The sequencer listed for this sample is Illumina NovaSeq 6000. Using fastp trimming at Q25 and MiXCR clonotype assembly, TCRdb reanalyzed the public sequencing data and kept in-frame beta chains. CDR3 protein duplicates are merged, each entry listing the most common genes and DNA. A total of about 190,000 distinct CDR3 sequences appear in this sample, around 25% of them only once. The ten most abundant clones make up over 9.5% of the sample. The sequenced sample was PBMCs or a T cell subset sorted from them (not recorded which). The receptors originated from an adult woman who had mild COVID-19 (a few samples of this study predate the infection). The sample titles of this study are shuffled in the database, so cell type and time point are left out; the donor was told from shared clones.

The V and J genes are TRBV6-2 or TRBV6-3 and TRBJ2-7, with D hard to call. The CDR3 covers 13 residues. Trimming took 7 bases from V and 0 from J, leaving 10 bases between them. Germline V lookup: CDR1 MNHEY, CDR2 SVGEGT. The CDR3 is CASKGKGSYEQYF. The CDR3 DNA sequence: TGTGCCAGCAAGGGAAAGGGCTCCTACGAGCAGTACTTC.

The genes are TRBV9 and TRBJ2-5, with D unclear. Between the trimmed V and J ends, which lost 4 bases and 2 bases, there was a span of 15 bases. Germline V gene lookup returns CDR1 SGDLS and CDR2 YYNGEE. The CDR3 runs 15 residues. This CDR3 reads CASSTSLGNQETQYF. The CDR3 DNA reads TGTGCCAGCAGCACAAGTTTAGGGAATCAAGAGACCCAGTACTTC.

The V and J genes are TRBV7-9 and TRBJ1-3; TRBD1 matches 11 bases. CDR1 is SEHNR and CDR2 is FQNEAQ in the germline V gene (reference sequence). V lost 2 bases and J lost 3; bases outside the gene matches: 6. This CDR3 contains 17 residues. The CDR3 sequence: CASSLSRDRGFGNTIYF. CDR3 DNA: TGTGCCAGCAGCTTATCGCGGGACAGGGGGTTTGGAAACACCATATATTTT.

The chain couples TRBV25-1 to TRBJ1-1; no definite D call. Germline V CDR1 and CDR2: MGHDK, SYGVNS. The CDR3 totals 13 residues. Trimming removed 7 bases at V and 6 bases at J, with 15 bases between. CDR3 region: CASIAGSGAEAFF. The CDR3 nucleotides are TGTGCCAGCATCGCCGGTAGTGGCGCTGAAGCTTTCTTT.

J is TRBJ1-5 and V is TRBV6-5; D possibly corresponds to TRBD1 (6 bases). V lost 2 bases and J lost 10, with 9 bases in between. The CDR3 loop spans 12 amino acids. Germline V lookup: CDR1 MNHEY, CDR2 SVGAGI. CDR3 amino acids: CASSYPGQPQHF. As DNA, the CDR3 is TGTGCCAGCAGTTACCCGGGACAACCCCAGCATTTT.

A few counts support this clonotype. This chain uses TRBV5-1 with TRBJ1-1, with D unclear. V gave up 2 bases and J gave up 1 base, with 3 bases separating them. The CDR3 totals 12 residues. Germline V CDR1 and CDR2: SGHRS, YFSETQ. This CDR3 is CASSFENTEAFF. Written as DNA, the CDR3 is TGCGCCAGCAGCTTTGAGAACACTGAAGCTTTCTTT.

The chain carries TRBV6-5 and TRBJ2-3; D is tentatively TRBD1 or TRBD2 (6 bases each). V shed 6 bases and J shed 4 bases, with 14 bases lying between them. Germline assignment: CDR1 MNHEY and CDR2 SVGAGI. This CDR3 is 14 amino acids long. CDR3 sequence: CASSYRRGPDTQYF. CDR3 DNA: TGTGCCAGCAGCTATCGTCGGGGGCCAGATACGCAGTATTTT.

This clonotype was detected only a few times. This sequence joins TRBV7-9 and TRBJ2-7; D unclear. Trimming stripped 1 base from V and 5 bases from J, with 15 bases between. Germline loops: CDR1 SEHNR, CDR2 FQNEAQ (reference sequence). CDR3 length equals 15 residues. DNA for the CDR3: TGTGCCAGCAGCTTAGTGCTGGGAAATTTCCACGAGCAGTACTTC. Residues: CASSLVLGNFHEQYF. Full variable domain (rest looked up from reference TRBV7-9 and TRBJ2-7): DTGVSQNPRHKITKRGQNVTFRCDPISEHNRLYWYRQTLGQGPEFLTYFQNEAQLEKSRLLSDRFSAERPKGSFSTLEIQRTEQGDSAMYLCASSLVLGNFHEQYFGPGTRLTVT.

The chain employs TRBV13 and TRBJ2-7; D is unresolved. CDR3 length: 15 residues. V was pared by 5 bases and J by 2 bases, with 16 bases between. Germline V lookup: CDR1 PRHDT, CDR2 FYEKMQ (reference sequence). The CDR3 DNA is TGTGCCAGCAGCCCAACGGTTCTCCCGCCCTACGAGCAGTACTTC. Residues: CASSPTVLPPYEQYF.

This clonotype was detected only a few times. J is TRBJ2-5 and V is TRBV29-1; D is possibly TRBD2 (5 bases). V was pared by 1 base and J by 4 bases, with 19 bases between. The CDR3 totals 16 residues. In germline, CDR1 is SQVTM, CDR2 ANQGSEA. CDR3 sequence reads: CSVEAPGFGAPETQYF. For the CDR3, the DNA is TGCAGCGTTGAAGCCCCGGGGTTTGGCGCCCCAGAGACCCAGTACTTC.

The chain carries TRBV9 and TRBJ2-1; D is unresolved. Germline loops: CDR1 SGDLS, CDR2 YYNGEE. The ends were cut back, 0 bases at V and 15 bases at J, with 16 bases in the middle. This CDR3 has 13 residues. CDR3 nucleotides: TGTGCCAGCAGCGTAGTTCCCACTCAAGCCCCGTTCTTC. Protein product: CASSVVPTQAPFF.

The chain joins TRBV6-5 to TRBJ1-4; 8 bases agree with TRBD1. The trim removed 5 bases at V and 7 bases at J, leaving 6 bases unmatched. CDR1 MNHEY and CDR2 SVGAGI come from the germline V gene. The CDR3 is 14 residues long. The CDR3 is CASSPGGSVEKLFF. The CDR3 coding sequence is TGTGCCAGCAGTCCAGGGGGCTCGGTTGAAAAACTGTTTTTT.

The rearrangement links TRBV4-1 to TRBJ1-1; D call uncertain. The CDR3 is made up of 14 amino acids. Germline values: CDR1 MGHRA, CDR2 YSYEKL. V lost 1 base and J lost 1, with 7 bases in between. CDR3 nucleotide sequence: TGCGCCAGCAGCCAAGGACGGCGGAACACTGAAGCTTTCTTT. Amino acid sequence: CASSQGRRNTEAFF.

V gene TRBV2 combines with J gene TRBJ1-2; no definite D call. Trimming stripped 4 bases from V and 1 base from J, with 10 bases between. Germline CDR1 is SNHLY and CDR2 is FYNNEI. The CDR3 is 14 residues long. For the CDR3, the DNA is TGTGCCAGCAGTGCGCAGGCGAATAACTATGGCTACACCTTC. Its protein product is CASSAQANNYGYTF.

This clonotype has more than one count but fewer than ten. The rearrangement joins TRBV30 to TRBJ2-2, with 10 bases aligning to TRBD2. Germline lookup yields CDR1 GTSNPN and CDR2 SVGIG (reference sequence). The trim removed 0 bases at V and 5 bases at J, leaving 3 bases unmatched. CDR3 length: 15 amino acids. This CDR3 reads CAWSVAGGPTGELFF. The CDR3 nucleotides are TGTGCCTGGAGTGTAGCGGGAGGGCCTACCGGGGAGCTGTTTTTT. The full variable domain, in which reference TRBV30 and TRBJ2-2 provide the parts outside the CDR3, is SQTIHQWPATLVQPVGSPLSLECTVEGTSNPNLYWYRQAAGRGLQLLFYSVGIGQISSEVPQNLSASRPQDRQFILSSKKLLLSDSGFYLCAWSVAGGPTGELFFGEGSRLTVL.

This clonotype was counted once. The DNA of the CDR3 is TGTGCCAGCAGCTCTGGGACTCCGGAGGGTGGCTACACCTTC. Its translation: CASSSGTPEGGYTF. The chain couples TRBV7-3 to TRBJ1-2; tentative D call: TRBD1 (5 bases). The CDR3 totals 14 residues. V dropped 4 bases and J dropped 7 bases, with 16 bases sitting between them. The V gene's germline CDR1 is SGHTA and CDR2 FQGTGA. The full variable domain, completed using reference TRBV7-3 and TRBJ1-2, is GAGVSQTPSNKVTEKGKYVELRCDPISGHTALYWYRQSLGQGPEFLIYFQGTGAADDSGLPNDRFFAVRPEGSVSTLKIQRTERGDSAVYLCASSSGTPEGGYTFGSGTRLTVV.

The chain has TRBV4-2 and TRBJ2-1; D is unresolved. The CDR3 length is 17 residues. Germline V gene sequence: CDR1 LGHNA, CDR2 YNFKEQ. V dropped 4 bases and J dropped 3 bases, with 19 bases sitting between them. The CDR3 sequence: CASSPDTDSTGYNEQFF. CDR3 sequence (DNA): TGTGCCAGCAGCCCGGATACAGATAGCACCGGCTACAATGAGCAGTTCTTC.

The sample holds a few counts of this clonotype. V gene TRBV9 combines with J gene TRBJ2-1; 7 bases are a match to TRBD2. The V segment lost 0 bases and the J segment 4 bases; nucleotides outside the gene matches: 7. The CDR3 spans 16 residues. In germline, CDR1 is SGDLS, CDR2 YYNGEE. CDR3 sequence (DNA): TGTGCCAGCAGCGTAGCGGGCCTAGCGGAGTACAATGAGCAGTTCTTC. Protein product: CASSVAGLAEYNEQFF.

The genes are TRBV2 and TRBJ1-1, with 8 nucleotides matching TRBD1. V lost 4 bases to trimming and J lost 4 bases; unmatched junction nucleotides: 5. Germline V gene lookup returns CDR1 SNHLY and CDR2 FYNNEI. The CDR3 contains 14 residues. The CDR3 region has the DNA TGTGCCAGCAGTGTTGACAGGGGTAGCACTGAAGCTTTCTTT. Residues: CASSVDRGSTEAFF.

In its sample, this clonotype was seen a few times. This chain uses TRBV5-1 with TRBJ2-6; D is ambiguous. The germline gives CDR1 SGHRS, CDR2 YFSETQ. This CDR3 region has 17 residues. The V gene lost 3 bases and the J gene lost 1 base, with 14 bases spanning the gap. The CDR3 loop is CASSWTGSGSGANVLTF. The CDR3 DNA is TGCGCCAGCAGCTGGACCGGCTCCGGATCTGGGGCCAACGTCCTGACTTTC.

The chain has TRBV7-3 and TRBJ1-1; D not resolved. CDR3 length: 15 amino acids. V lost 1 base and J lost 3, with 12 bases in between. Germline assignment: CDR1 SGHTA and CDR2 FQGTGA. CDR3 DNA sequence: TGTGCCAGCAGCTTAAACCCCGACAACTACACTGAAGCTTTCTTT. Translation: CASSLNPDNYTEAFF.

The chain links TRBV4-2 to TRBJ2-4, with D unclear. CDR3 size: 14 residues. Trimming took off 1 base at V and 14 bases at J, with 18 bases between the two ends. Per germline, CDR1 LGHNA and CDR2 YNFKEQ. The CDR3 protein is CASSQVVGQPVEYF. DNA for the CDR3: TGTGCCAGCAGCCAAGTCGTGGGCCAACCCGTGGAGTACTTC.

V is TRBV5-1 and J is TRBJ2-7, with 12 positions matching TRBD2. The CDR3 spans 15 residues. The trim removed 4 bases at V and 6 bases at J, leaving 8 bases unmatched. Looked up from germline, CDR1 is SGHRS and CDR2 is YFSETQ. The DNA for the CDR3 is TGCGCCAGCAGCCTGACTAGCGGGAGTACGTCCGAGCAGTACTTC. Translating it yields CASSLTSGSTSEQYF.

The table lists this clonotype with a few counts. The CDR3 reads CASPGGRMNTEAFF. The CDR3 DNA reads TGTGCCAGCCCAGGGGGACGGATGAACACTGAAGCTTTCTTT. The gene calls are TRBV7-9 and TRBJ1-1; TRBD1 aligns across 7 bases. Unmatched junction bases numbered 6, after V lost 8 bases and J lost 0 bases. Germline V lookup: CDR1 SEHNR, CDR2 FQNEAQ (reference sequence). There are 14 residues in the CDR3. The full variable domain, with the rest looked up from reference TRBV7-9 and TRBJ1-1, is DTGVSQNPRHKITKRGQNVTFRCDPISEHNRLYWYRQTLGQGPEFLTYFQNEAQLEKSRLLSDRFSAERPKGSFSTLEIQRTEQGDSAMYLCASPGGRMNTEAFFGQGTRLTVV.